The 25 T cell receptor beta chains reported below all come from one sample, sequenced in a study of T cells in localized non-small cell lung cancer. Assay: immunoSEQ multiplex PCR; the TCRdb copy retains only in-frame clones and omits some. The table has fewer than 40,000 clones, 78% seen once. This material consisted of peripheral blood, taken before any cancer treatment. The receptors here all came from a male donor aged 60 or over with stage II squamous cell lung carcinoma.

The genes are TRBV7-6 and TRBJ1-6; D perhaps matches TRBD1 (6 bases). V was shortened by 0 bases and J by 6 bases, with 9 bases between the two germline ends. The CDR3 runs 15 residues. Germline assignment: CDR1 SGHVS and CDR2 FNYEAQ. CDR3 loop: CASSLAGQVNSPLHF. The CDR3 DNA follows: TGTGCCAGCAGCTTAGCGGGACAAGTTAATTCACCCCTCCACTTT.

The chain combines TRBV9 with TRBJ1-4; tentatively, D is TRBD1 (5 bases). The germline V gene encodes CDR1 SGDLS and CDR2 YYNGEE. With 3 bases removed from V and 6 bases from J, the gap between germline ends came to 15 bases. The CDR3 has 15 amino acids. Written as DNA, the CDR3 is TGTGCCAGCAGCGCCTCCGCAGACAGATATGAAAAACTGTTTTTT. Protein product: CASSASADRYEKLFF.

The gene calls are TRBV5-4 and TRBJ2-3, with D hard to call. The CDR3 spans 13 residues. The germline V gene encodes CDR1 SGHNT and CDR2 YYREEE (reference sequence). The ends were cut back, 2 bases at V and 6 bases at J, with 10 bases in the middle. CDR3 in amino acids: CASSFDRSDTQYF. The CDR3 nucleotides read TGTGCCAGCAGCTTTGACCGCTCGGATACGCAGTATTTT.

The genes are TRBV28 and TRBJ2-5; weak D call: TRBD2 (6 bases). CDR1 MDHEN and CDR2 SYDVKM come from the germline V gene. Trimming shortened V by 5 bases and J by 5 bases, and 15 bases separated the two germline ends. This CDR3 has 14 residues. As DNA, the CDR3 is TGTGCCAGCAGTCCCCCGGGAGTGGACGAGACCCAGTACTTC. It specifies CASSPPGVDETQYF.

The rearrangement joins TRBV19 to TRBJ2-7; no reliable D call. Trimming cost V 6 bases and J 0 bases, with 12 bases left between them. The CDR3 contains 14 residues. Germline lookup yields CDR1 LNHDA and CDR2 SQIVND (reference sequence). The CDR3 is CASRSYTSSYEQYF. In DNA form, the CDR3 reads TGTGCCAGTAGGTCCTACACAAGCTCCTACGAGCAGTACTTC.

The chain couples TRBV7-6 to TRBJ1-5, with D unresolved. CDR3 length: 16 residues. From germline, CDR1 is SGHVS and CDR2 FNYEAQ. Trimming cost V 1 base and J 4 bases, with 14 bases left between them. The CDR3 bases are TGTGCCAGCAGCTTAGGTGGCAGAAACGGAAATCAGCCCCAGCATTTT. Translated, it gives CASSLGGRNGNQPQHF.

The chain recombines TRBV30 with TRBJ2-1, with D possibly matching TRBD2 (5 bases). The ends were cut back, 4 bases at V and 7 bases at J, with 17 bases in the middle. CDR3 length equals 14 residues. Germline CDR1 reads GTSNPN; CDR2 reads SVGIG (reference sequence). The CDR3 DNA follows: TGTGCCTGGACCCGGCTAGGGAGTTGGAATGAGCAGTTCTTC. Amino acid sequence: CAWTRLGSWNEQFF. The complete variable domain, with remaining parts taken from reference TRBV30 and TRBJ2-1, reads SQTIHQWPATLVQPVGSPLSLECTVEGTSNPNLYWYRQAAGRGLQLLFYSVGIGQISSEVPQNLSASRPQDRQFILSSKKLLLSDSGFYLCAWTRLGSWNEQFFGPGTRLTVL.

The chain has TRBV11-3 and TRBJ2-1; D unresolved. Germline CDR1 is SGHNT and CDR2 is YENEEA. The CDR3 length is 13 residues. V dropped 3 bases and J dropped 9 bases, with 12 bases sitting between them. The DNA of the CDR3 is TGTGCCAGCAGCTTGGGCTCCCGGGTTGAGCAGTTCTTC. Translated, it gives CASSLGSRVEQFF.

This chain uses TRBV5-4 with TRBJ1-2; the match to TRBD1 covers 10 bases. The CDR3 is 17 amino acids. V dropped 0 bases and J dropped 2; count of bases not matched to a gene: 7. Germline V lookup: CDR1 SGHNT, CDR2 YYREEE (reference sequence). CDR3 in DNA: TGTGCCAGCAGCTTGGCCTGGCGACAGGGGGCCAACTATGGCTACACCTTC. Translation: CASSLAWRQGANYGYTF.

The chain uses TRBV7-3 and TRBJ2-2; 8 nucleotides line up with TRBD2. The germline V gene has CDR1 SGHTA and CDR2 FQGTGA. The CDR3 loop spans 16 amino acids. Unmatched junction bases numbered 8, after V lost 2 bases and J lost 6 bases. The CDR3 loop reads CASSLVAGGPPGELFF. The DNA for the CDR3 is TGTGCCAGCAGCTTAGTGGCGGGAGGTCCCCCCGGGGAGCTGTTTTTT.

This chain joins TRBV5-6 and TRBJ2-2; TRBD1 might be the D (6 bases). Germline CDR1 SGHDT, CDR2 YYEEEE. The CDR3 sequence is 17 residues long. Trimming stripped 2 bases from V and 0 bases from J, with 14 bases between. The chain's CDR3 is CASSFGTTVANTGELFF. CDR3 bases: TGTGCCAGCAGCTTCGGGACAACTGTCGCGAACACCGGGGAGCTGTTTTTT.

This chain uses TRBV6-5 with TRBJ2-1; TRBD2 matches at 11 bases. J lost 6 bases, V lost 8 bases, and 6 bases had no gene match. The CDR3 is made up of 14 amino acids. CDR1 is MNHEY and CDR2 is SVGAGI in the germline V gene. This chain's CDR3 is CASLIAGGSNEQFF. As DNA, the CDR3 is TGTGCCAGCTTAATAGCGGGGGGGAGCAATGAGCAGTTCTTC.

The table lists this clone with a few counts. The rearrangement joins TRBV10-3 to TRBJ1-2, with 8 positions matching TRBD1. The J segment lost 5 bases and the V segment lost 4 bases, leaving 6 bases of the junction unmatched. Germline assignment: CDR1 ENHRY and CDR2 SYGVKD. This CDR3 is 14 amino acids long. The chain's CDR3 is CAISGGTGEYGYTF. The DNA of the CDR3 is TGTGCCATCAGTGGGGGGACAGGAGAGTATGGCTACACCTTC.

The chain links TRBV5-1 to TRBJ2-3; 10 bases are a match to TRBD2. CDR1 is SGHRS, CDR2 YFSETQ, per germline. There are 15 residues in the CDR3. V lost 1 base to trimming and J lost 4 bases; unmatched junction nucleotides: 3. CDR3 nucleotides: TGCGCCAGCAGCTTGCCCCTAGCGGGAGCAGATACGCAGTATTTT. It encodes CASSLPLAGADTQYF.

The chain is built from TRBV6-5 and TRBJ1-4, with 7 positions matching TRBD1. V shed 2 bases and J 4 bases; nucleotides not matched to a gene: 1. CDR1 is MNHEY, CDR2 SVGAGI, per germline. The CDR3 has 14 residues. CDR3 coding DNA: TGTGCCAGCAGTTACGGGACAGTTAATGAAAAACTGTTTTTT. Protein sequence: CASSYGTVNEKLFF.

The chain links TRBV7-6 to TRBJ2-7; 13 bases are shared with TRBD2. Germline V gene sequence: CDR1 SGHVS, CDR2 FNYEAQ. After removal of 3 bases from V and 0 bases from J, the junction contained 2 bases not matched to a gene. CDR3 size: 16 residues. For the CDR3, the DNA is TGTGCCAGCAGCTTGACTAGCGGGGGGACCTCCTACGAGCAGTACTTC. Protein sequence: CASSLTSGGTSYEQYF.

The CDR3: CSVGGTNNNEQFF. The CDR3 DNA reads TGCAGCGTCGGTGGGACTAACAACAATGAGCAGTTCTTC. The chain couples TRBV29-1 to TRBJ2-1, with 7 bases that match TRBD2. The V gene end was trimmed by 6 bases and the J gene end by 5 bases; junction bases not matched to a gene: 7. This CDR3 has 13 residues. From germline, CDR1 is SQVTM and CDR2 ANQGSEA.

This chain connects TRBV6-1 to TRBJ2-5, with D perhaps matching TRBD1 (5 bases). V was shortened by 0 bases and J by 2 bases, with 13 bases between the two germline ends. Germline CDR1 and CDR2: MNHNS and SASEGT. CDR3 length: 16 residues. CDR3 nucleotides: TGTGCCAGCAGTGAAGCGGGCAGGGCTAATCAAGAGACCCAGTACTTC. The encoded protein is CASSEAGRANQETQYF.

The chain has TRBV19 and TRBJ2-1, with 8 bases lining up with TRBD2. Germline V CDR1 and CDR2: LNHDA, SQIVND (reference sequence). Trimming took 6 bases from V and 6 from J; bases not matched to a gene: 7. The CDR3 is made up of 14 amino acids. The CDR3 DNA is TGTGCCAGTAGAGGTCTAGCGGGCCCCAATGAGCAGTTCTTC. Its translation: CASRGLAGPNEQFF.

This clone was seen just once. V and J are TRBV4-1 and TRBJ2-2; TRBD2 matches 7 bases. CDR3 length: 19 amino acids. Germline V gives CDR1 MGHRA, CDR2 YSYEKL. V shed 0 bases and J 8 bases; nucleotides not matched to a gene: 18. CDR3 DNA sequence: TGCGCCAGCAGCCAAGATCCTTTGCGACGGACTAGGTGGACTGGGGAGCTGTTTTTT. Protein: CASSQDPLRRTRWTGELFF.

The genes are TRBV28 and TRBJ1-1; no definite D call. Germline V gene lookup returns CDR1 MDHEN and CDR2 SYDVKM. This CDR3 has 14 amino acids. The ends were cut back, 4 bases at V and 8 bases at J, with 17 bases in the middle. The CDR3 here is CASSSPPAVQEAFF. CDR3 coding DNA: TGTGCCAGCAGTTCCCCCCCAGCCGTCCAGGAAGCTTTCTTT.

V usage is TRBV2 and J usage is TRBJ2-7, with 9 bases lining up with TRBD1. There are 16 residues in the CDR3. Germline V CDR1 and CDR2: SNHLY, FYNNEI. With V trimmed by 8 bases and J by 3 bases, 14 bases remained unmatched. The CDR3 protein is CASGAGTGYYDYEQYF. CDR3 nucleotide sequence: TGTGCCAGCGGAGCAGGGACAGGGTACTACGACTACGAGCAGTACTTC.

The chain has TRBV27 and TRBJ1-2, with 9 bases matching TRBD1. Germline lookup yields CDR1 MNHEY and CDR2 SMNVEV (reference sequence). With 3 bases clipped from V and 8 bases from J, the junction kept 7 bases outside the gene matches. The CDR3 runs to 14 residues. CDR3 region: CASSFGTGSRGYTF. The DNA for the CDR3 is TGTGCCAGCAGTTTTGGGACAGGGAGTAGGGGCTACACCTTC.

This clone was detected only a few times. The genes are TRBV30 and TRBJ2-7; TRBD1 agrees at 11 bases. The germline gives CDR1 GTSNPN, CDR2 SVGIG (reference sequence). The CDR3 is made up of 18 amino acids. V gave up 1 base and J gave up 5 bases; unmatched junction bases: 16. Written as DNA, the CDR3 is TGTGCCTGGAGTGGGGGTTTGTGGACAGGGGGCGCTAGCCACGAGCAGTACTTC. Its protein is CAWSGGLWTGGASHEQYF.

The DNA for the CDR3 is TGCAGCGCGGTGCACAGGGACGAGCAGTACTTC. Translating it yields CSAVHRDEQYF. The genes are TRBV29-1 and TRBJ2-7; tentatively, D is TRBD1 (6 bases). V lost 7 bases to trimming and J lost 5 bases, with 12 bases between them. Looked up from germline, CDR1 is SQVTM and CDR2 is ANQGSEA. The CDR3 has 11 residues.